Here is one T cell receptor (beta chain) with its context. The record originates from a study of cytomegalovirus exposure and HLA in healthy donors. The study ran its PCR with 60 Vbeta and 13 Jbeta primers. Produced via immunoSEQ multiplex PCR; TCRdb's table is partial and in-frame only. The table includes approximately 100,000 clones, roughly 74% detected once. This clonotype was sampled from a woman aged 35 to 49 in good health and CMV-seronegative. The sequencing input was PBMCs.

The CDR3 is CASSAGGNTEAFF. The CDR3 DNA follows: TGTGCCAGCAGTGCGGGGGGGAACACTGAAGCTTTCTTT. This chain joins TRBV6-4 and TRBJ1-1; possible D gene TRBD1, 5 bases. V was pared by 4 bases and J by 1 base, with 7 bases between. The CDR3 has 13 amino acids. In germline, CDR1 is MRHNA, CDR2 SNTAGT.